This TCR beta chain was recorded in a study of PD-1 blockade in classical Hodgkin lymphoma. The overall study: With a 2-week interval, patients received intravenous nivolumab at 3 mg/kg.

Comments on this clone: What it binds is unknown.

Patients all relapsed after autologous stem cell transplantation, and there was variation in brentuximab vedotin exposure. The study, taken as a whole, reports: Exclusion applied to patients who initiated nivolumab less than 1 year following ASCT. No one has yet defined what causes the repertoire differences, which may be disease activity or prior therapy.

The CDR3 has 15 amino acids. The V gene end was trimmed by 5 bases and the J gene end by 6 bases; junction bases not matched to a gene: 14. Germline V gene sequence: CDR1 SGHRS, CDR2 YFSETQ. Only in-frame clones appear in the TCRdb table, and some are missing; sequencing was by immunoSEQ multiplex PCR. The table records 45,000 or so clones, about three quarters of them present only once. This TCR was sampled from a human donor with classical Hodgkin lymphoma. The sample was peripheral blood mononuclear cells (PBMCs), taken at baseline. The chain couples TRBV5-1 to TRBJ2-7, with 7 bases aligning to TRBD2. For the CDR3, the DNA is TGCGCCAGCAGGAGGTTCAGGAGCGGGGATATCGAGCAGTACTTC. Translating it yields CASRRFRSGDIEQYF.